This TCR beta chain was found in a study of Graves' ophthalmopathy and Graves' hyperthyroidism. Study background: Calling hyperthyroidism stable required that no ophthalmopathy show up within 18 months of follow-up.

As to this clonotype: This may stem from a read error, because a much larger clone lies one nucleotide away.

Researchers turned away patients with other autoimmune diseases, uncontrolled infections, pregnancy or lactation. From RNA, the CDR3 regions of TCR beta chains were amplified and sequenced. The authors performed first-round RT-PCR with HTBI primers and then a second-round multiplex PCR. TCRdb called the multiplex PCR reads again in MiXCR, with one record for every CDR3 protein. The sample consists of roughly 600,000 distinct CDR3 sequences, less than 40% of them appearing once. The V gene's germline CDR1 is ENHRY and CDR2 SYGVKD. CDR3 length: 14 residues. The receptor comes from an adult man with Graves' hyperthyroidism. The chain is built from TRBV10-3 and TRBJ2-2; D is unclear. Sequenced: peripheral blood or thyroid tissue (not recorded which). The CDR3 DNA is TGTGCCGTCAGCCCCACAGAGAACACCGGGGAGCTGTTTTTT. Its translation is CAVSPTENTGELFF.